The 2 T cell receptor beta chains in this list originate from one sample, sequenced in a study of blood T cell repertoires in COVID-19. Profiled with immunoSEQ multiplex PCR; TCRdb holds only in-frame clones, not every one. This repertoire shows 72,000 or so clones, approximately 86% found once; its top ten account for about an eighth. The specimen sequenced was peripheral blood. These receptors were taken from an older woman with acute or convalescent COVID-19.

The rearrangement uses TRBV3-1 (or the pseudogene TRBV3-2) and TRBJ1-2; a possible D gene is TRBD1 (6 bases). V was cut by 4 bases and J by 0 bases, with 18 bases left in between. This CDR3 region has 17 residues. CDR1 LGHDT and CDR2 YNNKEL come from the germline V gene (reference sequence). The CDR3 nucleotides are TGTGCCAGCAGCCTTTCTCCCGACAGGCCAGCTAACTATGGCTACACCTTC. It specifies CASSLSPDRPANYGYTF.

V gene TRBV19 combines with J gene TRBJ1-4; 7 nucleotides match TRBD1. Per the germline V gene, CDR1 is LNHDA and CDR2 is SQIVND (reference sequence). V lost 4 bases, J lost 13 bases, and 12 bases stayed unmatched. CDR3 length: 14 amino acids. The CDR3: CASSTLGQAEGLFF. CDR3 bases: TGTGCCAGTAGTACCCTCGGACAGGCGGAGGGACTGTTTTTT.